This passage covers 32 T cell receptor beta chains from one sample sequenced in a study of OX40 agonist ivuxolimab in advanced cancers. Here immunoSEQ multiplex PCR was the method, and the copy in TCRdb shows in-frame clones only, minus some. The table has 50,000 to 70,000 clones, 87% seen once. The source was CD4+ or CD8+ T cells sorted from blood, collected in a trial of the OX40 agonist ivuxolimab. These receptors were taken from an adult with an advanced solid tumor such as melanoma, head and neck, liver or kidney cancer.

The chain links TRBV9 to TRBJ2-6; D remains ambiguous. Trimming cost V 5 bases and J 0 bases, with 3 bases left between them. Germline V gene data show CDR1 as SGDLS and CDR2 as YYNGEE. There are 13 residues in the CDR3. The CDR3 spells CASRSSGANVLTF. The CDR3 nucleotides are TGTGCCAGCAGGAGCTCTGGGGCCAACGTCCTGACTTTC.

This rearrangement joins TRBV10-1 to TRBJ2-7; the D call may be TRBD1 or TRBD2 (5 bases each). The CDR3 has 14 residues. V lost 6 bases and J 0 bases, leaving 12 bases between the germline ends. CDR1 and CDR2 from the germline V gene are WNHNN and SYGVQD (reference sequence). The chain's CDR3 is CASSGTATSYEQYF. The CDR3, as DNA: TGCGCCAGCAGCGGGACCGCCACCTCCTACGAGCAGTACTTC.

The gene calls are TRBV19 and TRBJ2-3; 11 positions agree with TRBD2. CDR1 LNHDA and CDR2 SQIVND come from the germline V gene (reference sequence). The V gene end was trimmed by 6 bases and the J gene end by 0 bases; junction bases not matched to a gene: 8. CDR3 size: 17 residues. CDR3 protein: CASSPGLAVSSTDTQYF. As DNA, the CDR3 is TGTGCCAGTAGCCCGGGACTAGCGGTATCTAGCACAGATACGCAGTATTTT.

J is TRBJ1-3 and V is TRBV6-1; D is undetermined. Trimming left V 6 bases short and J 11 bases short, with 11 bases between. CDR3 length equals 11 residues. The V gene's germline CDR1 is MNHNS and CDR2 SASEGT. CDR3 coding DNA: TGTGCCAGCAGCTTGAGTTTCGCCATATATTTT. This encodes CASSLSFAIYF.

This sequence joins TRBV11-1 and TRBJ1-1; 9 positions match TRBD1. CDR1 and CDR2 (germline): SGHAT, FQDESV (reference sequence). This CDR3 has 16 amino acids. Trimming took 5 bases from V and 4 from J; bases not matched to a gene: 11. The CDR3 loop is CASSRKSGTGTTEAFF. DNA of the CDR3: TGTGCCAGCAGCCGAAAATCCGGGACAGGGACCACTGAAGCTTTCTTT.

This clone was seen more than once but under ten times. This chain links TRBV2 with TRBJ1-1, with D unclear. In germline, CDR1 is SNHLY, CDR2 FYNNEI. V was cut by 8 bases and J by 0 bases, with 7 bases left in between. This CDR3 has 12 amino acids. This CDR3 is CASAFLNTEAFF. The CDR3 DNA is TGTGCCAGCGCGTTCTTGAACACTGAAGCTTTCTTT.

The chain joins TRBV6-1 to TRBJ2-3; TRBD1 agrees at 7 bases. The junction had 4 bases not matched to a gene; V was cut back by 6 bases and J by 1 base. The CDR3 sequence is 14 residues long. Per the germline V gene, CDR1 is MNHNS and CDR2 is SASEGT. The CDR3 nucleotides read TGTGCCAGCAGCAGACAGGGAGGCACAGATACGCAGTATTTT. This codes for CASSRQGGTDTQYF.

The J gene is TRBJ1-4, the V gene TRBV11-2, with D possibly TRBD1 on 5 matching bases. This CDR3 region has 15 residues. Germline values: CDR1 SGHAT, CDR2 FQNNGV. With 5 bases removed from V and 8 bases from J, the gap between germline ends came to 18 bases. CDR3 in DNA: TGTGCCAGCAGCCCTCGGGCAGGGAGAAGCGAAAAACTGTTTTTT. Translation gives CASSPRAGRSEKLFF.

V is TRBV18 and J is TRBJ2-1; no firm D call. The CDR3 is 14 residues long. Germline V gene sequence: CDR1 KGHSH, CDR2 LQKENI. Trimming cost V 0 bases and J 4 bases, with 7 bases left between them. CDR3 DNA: TGTGCCAGCTCACCACCGACTGGGTACAATGAGCAGTTCTTC. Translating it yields CASSPPTGYNEQFF.

As DNA, the CDR3 is TGTGCCAGCAGTGAATTGAGAACAGGGGGCTGGTACGAGCAGTACTTC. This translates into CASSELRTGGWYEQYF. This chain uses TRBV25-1 with TRBJ2-7; 9 nucleotides align to TRBD1. This CDR3 has 16 residues. Germline lookup yields CDR1 MGHDK and CDR2 SYGVNS. J was trimmed by 4 bases and V by 1 base; bases with no gene match: 8.

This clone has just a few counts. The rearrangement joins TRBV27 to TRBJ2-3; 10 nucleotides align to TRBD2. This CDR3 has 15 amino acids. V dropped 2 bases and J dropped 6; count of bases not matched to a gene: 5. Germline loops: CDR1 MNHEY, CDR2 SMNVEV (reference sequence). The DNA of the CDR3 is TGTGCCAGCAGTTTAGGGGCTAGCGGGGGTGATACGCAGTATTTT. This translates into CASSLGASGGDTQYF.

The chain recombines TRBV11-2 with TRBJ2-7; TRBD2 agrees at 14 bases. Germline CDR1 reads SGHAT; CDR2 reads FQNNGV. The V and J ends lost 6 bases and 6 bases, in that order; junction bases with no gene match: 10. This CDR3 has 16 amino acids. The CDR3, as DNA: TGTGCCAGCAGAAAAGGGCCGACTAGCGGGGGGGCCGAGCAGTACTTC. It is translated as CASRKGPTSGGAEQYF.

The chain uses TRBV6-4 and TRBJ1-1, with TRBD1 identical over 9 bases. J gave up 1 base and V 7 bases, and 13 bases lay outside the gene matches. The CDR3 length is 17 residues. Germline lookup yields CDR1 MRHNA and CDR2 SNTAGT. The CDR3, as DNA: TGTGCCAGCACTCACGAGTGGGACAGGGACGGGAACACTGAAGCTTTCTTT. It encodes CASTHEWDRDGNTEAFF.

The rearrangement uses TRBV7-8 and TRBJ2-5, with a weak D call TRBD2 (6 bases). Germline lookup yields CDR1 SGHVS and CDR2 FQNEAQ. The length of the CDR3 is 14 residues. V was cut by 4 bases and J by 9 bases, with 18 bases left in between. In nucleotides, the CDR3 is TGTGCCAGCAGCTCCCAGCGGGCGGCGACGGCCCAGTACTTC. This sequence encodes CASSSQRAATAQYF.

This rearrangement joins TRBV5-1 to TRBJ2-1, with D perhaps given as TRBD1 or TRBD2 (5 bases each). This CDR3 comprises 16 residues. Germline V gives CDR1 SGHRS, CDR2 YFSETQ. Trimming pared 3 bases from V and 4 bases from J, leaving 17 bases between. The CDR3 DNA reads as TGCGCCAGCAGCTCAAGACCCGGGACGACATACAATGAGCAGTTCTTC. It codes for CASSSRPGTTYNEQFF.

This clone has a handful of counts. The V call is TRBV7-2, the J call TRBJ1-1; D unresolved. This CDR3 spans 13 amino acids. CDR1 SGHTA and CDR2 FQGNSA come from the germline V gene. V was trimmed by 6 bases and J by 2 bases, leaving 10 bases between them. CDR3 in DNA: TGTGCCAGCAGTACTCAGATTAACACTGAAGCTTTCTTT. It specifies CASSTQINTEAFF.

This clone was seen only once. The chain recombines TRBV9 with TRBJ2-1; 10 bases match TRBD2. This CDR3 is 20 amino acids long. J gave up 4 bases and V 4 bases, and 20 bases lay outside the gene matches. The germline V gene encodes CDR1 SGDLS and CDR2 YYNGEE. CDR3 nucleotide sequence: TGTGCCAGCAGCACAAGGAGTTTACTAGCGGGGAGGACGGGTTACAATGAGCAGTTCTTC. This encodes CASSTRSLLAGRTGYNEQFF.

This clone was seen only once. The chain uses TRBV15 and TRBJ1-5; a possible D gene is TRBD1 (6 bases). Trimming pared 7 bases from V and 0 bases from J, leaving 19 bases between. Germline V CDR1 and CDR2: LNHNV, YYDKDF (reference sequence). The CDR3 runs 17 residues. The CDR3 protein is CATKTGRPLDSNQPQHF. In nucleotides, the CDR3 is TGTGCCACCAAAACAGGGAGGCCCCTCGATAGCAATCAGCCCCAGCATTTT.

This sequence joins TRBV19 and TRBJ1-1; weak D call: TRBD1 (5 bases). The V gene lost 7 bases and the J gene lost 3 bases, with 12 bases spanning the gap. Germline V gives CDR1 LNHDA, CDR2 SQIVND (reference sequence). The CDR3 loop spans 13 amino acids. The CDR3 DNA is TGTGCCAGTATCCCTTGGGGGGACACTGAAGCTTTCTTT. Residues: CASIPWGDTEAFF.

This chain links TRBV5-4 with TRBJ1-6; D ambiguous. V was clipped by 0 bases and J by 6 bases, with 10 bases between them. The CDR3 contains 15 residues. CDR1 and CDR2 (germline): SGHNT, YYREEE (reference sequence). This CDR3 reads CASSLAVGVNSPLHF. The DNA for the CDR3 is TGTGCCAGCAGCTTGGCCGTCGGTGTTAATTCACCCCTCCACTTT.

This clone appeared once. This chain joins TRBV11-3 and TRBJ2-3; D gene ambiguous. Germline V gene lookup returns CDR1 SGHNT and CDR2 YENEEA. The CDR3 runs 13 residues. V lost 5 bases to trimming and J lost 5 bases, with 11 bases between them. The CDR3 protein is CASSRDGRDTQYF. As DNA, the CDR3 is TGTGCCAGCAGCCGAGATGGACGAGATACGCAGTATTTT.

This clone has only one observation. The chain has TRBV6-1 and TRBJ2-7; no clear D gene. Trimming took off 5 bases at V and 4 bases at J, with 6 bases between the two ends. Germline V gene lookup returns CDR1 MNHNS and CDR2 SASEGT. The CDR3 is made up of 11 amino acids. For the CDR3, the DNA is TGTGCCAGCAGTTTAGGTTACGAGCAGTACTTC. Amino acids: CASSLGYEQYF.

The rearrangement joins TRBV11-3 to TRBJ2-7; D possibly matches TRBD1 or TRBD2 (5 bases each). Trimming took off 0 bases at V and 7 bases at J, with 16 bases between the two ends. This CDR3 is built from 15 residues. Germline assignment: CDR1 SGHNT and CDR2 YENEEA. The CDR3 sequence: CASSLDAGSAQEQYF. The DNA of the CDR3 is TGTGCCAGCAGCTTAGATGCAGGGAGCGCCCAGGAGCAGTACTTC.

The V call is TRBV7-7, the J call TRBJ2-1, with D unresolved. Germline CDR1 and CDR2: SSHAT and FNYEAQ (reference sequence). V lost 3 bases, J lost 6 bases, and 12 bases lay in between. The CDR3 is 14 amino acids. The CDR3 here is CASSFGHPGNEQFF. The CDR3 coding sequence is TGTGCCAGCAGCTTCGGCCACCCTGGCAATGAGCAGTTCTTC.

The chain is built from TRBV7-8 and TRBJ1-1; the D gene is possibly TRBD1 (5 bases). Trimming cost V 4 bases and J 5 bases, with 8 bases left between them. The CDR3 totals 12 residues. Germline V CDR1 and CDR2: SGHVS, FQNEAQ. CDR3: CASSSGLTEAFF. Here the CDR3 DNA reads TGTGCCAGCAGCTCAGGGTTAACTGAAGCTTTCTTT.

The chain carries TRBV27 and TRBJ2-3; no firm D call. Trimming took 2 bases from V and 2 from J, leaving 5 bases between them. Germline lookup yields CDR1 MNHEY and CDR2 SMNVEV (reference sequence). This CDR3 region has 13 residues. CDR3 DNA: TGTGCCAGCAGTTTACGCTACACAGATACGCAGTATTTT. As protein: CASSLRYTDTQYF.

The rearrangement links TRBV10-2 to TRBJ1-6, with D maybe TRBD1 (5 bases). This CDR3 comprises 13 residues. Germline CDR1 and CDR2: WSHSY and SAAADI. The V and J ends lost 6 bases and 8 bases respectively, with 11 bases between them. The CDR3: CASRPGTDSPLHF. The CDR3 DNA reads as TGCGCCAGCAGACCCGGGACCGATTCACCCCTCCACTTT.

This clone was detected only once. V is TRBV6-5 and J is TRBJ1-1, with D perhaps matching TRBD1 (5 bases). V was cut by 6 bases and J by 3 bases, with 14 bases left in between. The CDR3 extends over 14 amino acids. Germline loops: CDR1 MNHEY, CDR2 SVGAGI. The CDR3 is CASRRTLGDTEAFF. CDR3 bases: TGTGCCAGCAGGAGGACACTGGGTGACACTGAAGCTTTCTTT.

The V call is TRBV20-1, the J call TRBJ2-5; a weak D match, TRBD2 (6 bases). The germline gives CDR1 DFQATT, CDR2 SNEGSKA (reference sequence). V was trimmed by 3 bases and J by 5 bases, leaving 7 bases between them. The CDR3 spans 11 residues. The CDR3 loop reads CSARRGETQYF. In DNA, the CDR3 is TGCAGTGCTAGGCGGGGCGAGACCCAGTACTTC.

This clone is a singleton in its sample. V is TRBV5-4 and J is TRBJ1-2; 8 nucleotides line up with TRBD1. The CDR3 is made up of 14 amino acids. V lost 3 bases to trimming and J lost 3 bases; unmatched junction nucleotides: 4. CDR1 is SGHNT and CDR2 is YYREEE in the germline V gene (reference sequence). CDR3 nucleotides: TGTGCCAGCAGCTGGGGACAGGCGGACTATGGCTACACCTTC. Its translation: CASSWGQADYGYTF.

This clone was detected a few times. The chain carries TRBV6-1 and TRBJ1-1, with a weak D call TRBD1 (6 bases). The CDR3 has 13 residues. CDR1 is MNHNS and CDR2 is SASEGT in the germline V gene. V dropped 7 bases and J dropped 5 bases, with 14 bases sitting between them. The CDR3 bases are TGTGCCAGCAATGTGGGGGCCGGGACTGAAGCTTTCTTT. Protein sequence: CASNVGAGTEAFF.

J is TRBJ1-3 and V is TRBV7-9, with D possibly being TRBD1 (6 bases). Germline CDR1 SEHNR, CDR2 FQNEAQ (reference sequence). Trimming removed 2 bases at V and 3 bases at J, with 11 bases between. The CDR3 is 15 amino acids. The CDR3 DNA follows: TGTGCCAGCAGCTTAACTACAGGGCTTGGAAACACCATATATTTT. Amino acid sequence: CASSLTTGLGNTIYF.